The following is a T cell receptor (beta chain) sequence with its context. Its antigen is as yet unknown. The data derive from a study of T cell responses to AZD1222 COVID-19 vaccine. The CDR3 has 14 amino acids. Trimming cost V 6 bases and J 5 bases; bases outside gene matches: 9. Per the germline V gene, CDR1 is MDHEN and CDR2 is SYDVKM. Clones were sequenced by immunoSEQ multiplex PCR, and TCRdb holds only the in-frame ones, with some missing. The table has roughly 200,000 clones, roughly 92% seen once. Study outcomes and limitations: Sampled repertoires all dated from after the peak T cell response. Females made up more of the donors, who were largely white British, and clonal diversity may have come out too low.

The rearrangement uses TRBV28 and TRBJ1-1, with 7 bases identical to TRBD1. The sequence derives from an adult in good health. The sample was peripheral blood, taken on day 0 of AZD1222 vaccination. The CDR3 DNA follows: TGTGCCAGCAGGCTGACAGGGATGGGGACTGAAGCTTTCTTT. Translating it yields CASRLTGMGTEAFF.